The present T cell receptor beta chain was sequenced within a study of blood T cell repertoires in COVID-19. Study at large: Sources were T cells, B-cell-depleted T cells, or PBMCs; the material itself was cDNA or gDNA.

Patients from Seattle were sampled longitudinally, starting during active infection. Produced via immunoSEQ multiplex PCR; TCRdb's table is partial and in-frame only. The table lists about 300,000 clones, roughly 80% of them singletons. V was clipped by 4 bases and J by 4 bases, with 13 bases between them. CDR1 is SGDLS, CDR2 YYNGEE, per germline. The CDR3 is made up of 14 amino acids. The sample comprised peripheral blood. The TCR was taken from a human donor with COVID-19, enrolled during active disease. The donor label of this sample is uncertain. J is TRBJ2-3 and V is TRBV9, with unresolved D. The CDR3 DNA is TGTGCCAGCAGCTTGCAGACAAGAGCAGATACGCAGTATTTT. It yields the protein CASSLQTRADTQYF.